Below, 8 T cell receptor beta chains from the same sample are listed, as sequenced in a study of cytomegalovirus exposure and HLA in healthy donors. Use of 60 Vbeta and 13 Jbeta primers characterized the PCR. This table comes from immunoSEQ multiplex PCR, and its TCRdb copy is limited to in-frame clones, with some not included. This sample carries roughly 180,000 clones, around four fifths of them seen once, and the ten largest clones take approximately 1.5%. Sequences were obtained from PBMCs. These receptors were collected from a woman aged 25 to 45 in good health and CMV-seropositive.

The chain uses TRBV5-1 and TRBJ2-1; D is perhaps TRBD1 (6 bases). CDR3 length: 19 residues. V was trimmed by 0 bases and J by 8 bases, leaving 27 bases between them. Germline-derived CDR1 and CDR2 are SGHRS and YFSETQ. The CDR3, as DNA: TGCGCCAGCAGCTTGGATTTACAAAACAGGGTAAGGCCCCCGCATGAGCAGTTCTTC. Translation: CASSLDLQNRVRPPHEQFF.

The V call is TRBV2, the J call TRBJ2-7; D possibly corresponds to TRBD2 (6 bases). The CDR3 consists of 15 residues. The germline V gene has CDR1 SNHLY and CDR2 FYNNEI. Trimming stripped 3 bases from V and 3 bases from J, with 15 bases between. This CDR3 reads CASSDSSGGVYEQYF. CDR3 nucleotide sequence: TGTGCCAGCAGTGATAGTAGCGGAGGGGTCTACGAGCAGTACTTC.

V is TRBV5-5 and J is TRBJ2-3; a possible D gene is TRBD2 (6 bases). Per germline, CDR1 SGHKS and CDR2 YYEKEE (reference sequence). The CDR3 has 15 amino acids. The V and J ends lost 0 bases and 0 bases respectively, with 8 bases between them. The DNA of the CDR3 is TGTGCCAGCAGCTTGGTGGGAGGTAGCACAGATACGCAGTATTTT. It codes for CASSLVGGSTDTQYF. Combining the CDR3 with reference TRBV5-5 and TRBJ2-3 gives the whole variable domain DAGVTQSPTHLIKTRGQQVTLRCSPISGHKSVSWYQQVLGQGPQFIFQYYEKEERGRGNFPDRFSARQFPNYSSELNVNALLLGDSALYLCASSLVGGSTDTQYFGPGTRLTVL.

CDR3 residues: CASNHDISNQPQHF. The CDR3 nucleotides read TGTGCCAGTAACCACGACATCAGCAATCAGCCCCAGCATTTT. This chain joins TRBV19 and TRBJ1-5, with unresolved D. V shed 7 bases and J shed 1 base, with 11 bases lying between them. Germline values: CDR1 LNHDA, CDR2 SQIVND (reference sequence). This CDR3 is built from 14 residues.

The CDR3 is CAWSVSDTQYF. CDR3 in DNA: TGTGCCTGGAGTGTCTCCGATACGCAGTATTTT. The chain uses TRBV30 and TRBJ2-3; D uncertain. V dropped 0 bases and J dropped 6 bases, with 4 bases sitting between them. The CDR3 is made up of 11 amino acids. Germline CDR1 is GTSNPN and CDR2 is SVGIG (reference sequence).

This rearrangement joins TRBV10-3 to TRBJ2-7; 7 bases fit TRBD2. J lost 5 bases, V lost 4 bases, and 5 bases had no gene match. The CDR3 has 13 residues. Per the germline V gene, CDR1 is ENHRY and CDR2 is SYGVKD. CDR3 protein: CAISARLADEQYF. DNA for the CDR3: TGTGCCATCAGTGCGAGGCTAGCGGACGAGCAGTACTTC.

The chain has TRBV15 and TRBJ2-1; 11 bases fit TRBD2. V gave up 3 bases and J gave up 9 bases; unmatched junction bases: 13. Germline CDR1 reads LNHNV; CDR2 reads YYDKDF (reference sequence). The CDR3 spans 17 residues. CDR3 in DNA: TGTGCCACCAGCAGGGGGACTAGCGGTCACCTAGACGGTGAGCAGTTCTTC. Translation gives CATSRGTSGHLDGEQFF.

This chain uses TRBV11-3 with TRBJ1-1; D is ambiguous. The CDR3 length is 15 residues. V shed 2 bases and J shed 0 bases, with 10 bases lying between them. Germline V gene lookup returns CDR1 SGHNT and CDR2 YENEEA. The CDR3 nucleotides read TGTGCCAGCAGCTTAAGTCAGTACATGAACACTGAAGCTTTCTTT. Protein product: CASSLSQYMNTEAFF.